A single sample gave rise to the 10 T cell receptor beta chains below, sequenced in a study of T-cell reconstitution after alpha-beta-depleted transplantation in children. Unique molecular identifiers were incorporated when the TCRbeta library was constructed. One entry per CDR3 protein, called by TCRdb with MiXCR from the PCR reads. The sample has fewer than 550,000 distinct CDR3 sequences, more than 9.5% seen once. This specimen consisted of PBMCs, mostly from graft donor cells, obtained 180 days after TCRalphabeta/CD19-depleted stem cell transplant. These TCRs come from a female patient aged 2-10 years who had a stem cell transplant for aplastic anemia, so the T cells may come from the graft donor.

V is TRBV20-1 and J is TRBJ2-3; either TRBD1 or TRBD2 may supply D (5 bases each). The CDR3 consists of 12 residues. V was cut by 5 bases and J by 3 bases, with 9 bases left in between. Germline assignment: CDR1 DFQATT and CDR2 SNEGSKA (reference sequence). DNA of the CDR3: TGCAGTGCTCGGGACCATACAGATACGCAGTATTTT. Translation: CSARDHTDTQYF.

This chain joins TRBV30 and TRBJ2-1; possibly TRBD2 for D (5 bases). Germline assignment: CDR1 GTSNPN and CDR2 SVGIG (reference sequence). Trimming stripped 0 bases from V and 4 bases from J, with 7 bases between. The CDR3 totals 13 residues. The CDR3 nucleotides read TGTGCCTGGAGTGTAGCGGCGTACAATGAGCAGTTCTTC. This encodes CAWSVAAYNEQFF.

The rearrangement links TRBV7-9 to TRBJ2-2; tentatively, D is TRBD1 (6 bases). Per germline, CDR1 SEHNR and CDR2 FQNEAQ (reference sequence). V lost 5 bases and J lost 0, with 16 bases in between. There are 17 residues in the CDR3. The CDR3 region is CASSPRGGRPNTGELFF. The CDR3 coding sequence is TGTGCCAGCAGCCCCCGAGGGGGACGACCGAACACCGGGGAGCTGTTTTTT.

The rearrangement joins TRBV11-2 to TRBJ2-7; D might be TRBD2 (6 bases). The ends were cut back, 2 bases at V and 1 base at J, with 24 bases in the middle. The CDR3 is 19 residues long. In germline, CDR1 is SGHAT, CDR2 FQNNGV. CDR3 amino acids: CASSLNAGTPVGGSYEQYF. The CDR3 coding sequence is TGTGCCAGCAGCTTAAATGCGGGAACGCCTGTAGGTGGGTCCTACGAGCAGTACTTC.

This clonotype appeared a few times. The V gene is TRBV6-1, the J gene TRBJ2-3, with 12 bases that match TRBD2. The CDR3 length is 15 residues. V shed 7 bases, J shed 3 bases, and the junction held 5 bases outside the gene matches. CDR1 is MNHNS, CDR2 SASEGT, per germline. CDR3 in amino acids: CASTAGTSGTDTQYF. The CDR3 DNA sequence: TGTGCCAGCACCGCCGGGACTAGCGGGACAGATACGCAGTATTTT.

This chain links TRBV13 with TRBJ1-3; D unclear. V was pared by 5 bases and J by 1 base, with 9 bases between. This CDR3 has 14 amino acids. The V gene's germline CDR1 is PRHDT and CDR2 FYEKMQ (reference sequence). The CDR3 here is CASSEERSGNTIYF. In nucleotides, the CDR3 is TGTGCCAGCAGCGAGGAGAGGTCTGGAAACACCATATATTTT.

This clonotype appeared a few times. The J gene is TRBJ1-5, the V gene TRBV12-3 or TRBV12-4; D not resolved. V was cut by 6 bases and J by 4 bases, with 13 bases left in between. This CDR3 comprises 14 residues. The CDR3 nucleotides read TGTGCCAGCAGACATCCCCAGAGAAATCAGCCCCAGCATTTT. This sequence encodes CASRHPQRNQPQHF.

V usage is TRBV6-2 or TRBV6-3 and J usage is TRBJ2-5; 7 bases agree with TRBD2. The germline V gene encodes CDR1 MNHEY and CDR2 SVGEGT. The CDR3 runs to 15 residues. J was trimmed by 2 bases and V by 2 bases; bases with no gene match: 5. The CDR3 region has the DNA TGTGCCAGCAGTTACGCCAGACTAGCTCAAGAGACCCAGTACTTC. Encoded protein: CASSYARLAQETQYF.

This clonotype occurred a few times. The chain couples TRBV18 to TRBJ1-2, with no clear D. Trimming removed 3 bases from V and 2 bases from J, with 4 bases in between. Germline V gene sequence: CDR1 KGHSH, CDR2 LQKENI. The CDR3 totals 12 residues. CDR3 protein: CASSPDNYGYTF. The CDR3 DNA is TGTGCCAGCTCACCGGACAACTATGGCTACACCTTC.

In its sample, this clonotype was seen a few times. V and J are TRBV24-1 and TRBJ2-1; 11 bases agree with TRBD2. Germline assignment: CDR1 KGHDR and CDR2 SFDVKD. The CDR3 contains 20 residues. V gave up 7 bases and J gave up 1 base; unmatched junction bases: 17. The chain's CDR3 is CATSPSPGTSGNGSYNEQFF. CDR3 DNA sequence: TGTGCCACCAGCCCATCTCCCGGGACTAGCGGAAATGGGTCCTACAATGAGCAGTTCTTC.